This is a list of T cell receptor beta chains from one sample in a study of T cell changes during pregnancy in multiple sclerosis. Assay: immunoSEQ multiplex PCR; the TCRdb copy retains only in-frame clones and omits some. Here the sample spans 130,000 or so clones, 90% to 96% being singletons. Sequencing was performed on peripheral blood, taken after pregnancy. The receptors were gathered from a female donor with multiple sclerosis, enrolled in a pregnancy study. Each CDR3 is given with its conserved first and last residue. Fields, in order: V gene, CDR3 protein.

TRBV5-1 CASSSSSRKTRGSGYNEQFF
TRBV7-2 CASSLVPPTGAANEKLFF
TRBV5-6 CASIPRQVHQAGANVLTF
TRBV27 CASSLRPGHSNYGYTF
TRBV9 CASSSPRGGVTEAFF
TRBV5-6 CASSLRTSGVTGELFF
TRBV5-1 CASSLEGPFYEQYF
TRBV10-3 CAIGKRDAYNEQFF
TRBV6-1 CASRETGKAEAFF
TRBV18 CASSPQGARTEAFF
TRBV7-2 CASSPRPGGNTEAFF
TRBV5-1 CASSLRTSGNSYNEQFF
TRBV2 CASSREAGGRGETQYF
TRBV6-1 CASSEFEGEAFF
TRBV7-9 CASGDKRQGSGNTIYF
TRBV5-4 CASSLGGLAGELFF
TRBV14 CASSQEQHRSYNEQFF
TRBV29-1 CSPRTGDRGWSNQPQHF
TRBV14 CASSQPSGRAFF
TRBV4-2 CASRAGVWYF
TRBV28 CASESVNSGANVLTF
TRBV19 CASSIWDNTYQETQYF
TRBV5-1 CASSLEGGANEKLFF
TRBV11-2 CASSSELLANYYNEQFF
TRBV6-5 CASSYTRVGNTEAFF
TRBV28 CASSPPGYEQYF
TRBV5-6 CASSPVPFATNEKLFF
TRBV27 CASRSVARGRSYEQYF
TRBV6-5 CASNPSGVHTGELFF
TRBV19 CASSTRTGSGEQYF
TRBV30 CAWSSGNQPQHF
TRBV5-1 CASRLLAVPPYEQYF
TRBV28 CASSYRGLGANVLTF
TRBV5-1 CASSFEQAESYEQYF
TRBV6-5 CASSRWTGDRTEAFF
TRBV19 CASSILASGELFF
TRBV5-4 CASSPGGGQGKGEKLFF
TRBV5-5 CASRGGETQYF
TRBV6-1 CASSAGTGGPARIYEQYF
TRBV28 CASSFRGIGANVLTF
TRBV5-1 CASSGNGGAGSGANVLTF
TRBV7-2 CASSLALSWGYTF
TRBV7-2 CASSLEGAGPTSYNEQFF
TRBV7-9 CASSLGGSDEQYF
TRBV7-2 CASSWVLDRANYEQYF